Listed below are T cell receptor beta chains from one sample, sequenced in a study of T cell clones after liver transplantation. Profiled with immunoSEQ multiplex PCR; TCRdb holds only in-frame clones, not every one. Of tens of thousands of clones in the sample, over 60% were seen once. Here the sequenced sample was CD4+ T cells from blood, taken at the 22-month timepoint. These receptors were collected from a human patient who received a liver transplant. These T cells may partly come from the graft donor. Each CDR3 is given without its conserved first and last residue. Clone size is stated in some rows and not others, as once, few, many or a class when expanded.

j_call clone_size v_call cdr3_aa
TRBJ1-4 once TRBV19 ASQKGVSGEKLF
TRBJ2-3 - TRBV7-6 ASSDGVAGSVGTQY
TRBJ1-2 - TRBV28 ASSLPQGYGYT
TRBJ2-3 - TRBV2 ASSGEYTQY
TRBJ2-5 - TRBV6-1 ASSEGWERQETQY
TRBJ2-1 - TRBV9 ASSGQGTYNEQF
TRBJ1-6 - TRBV28 ASSRDITPLH
TRBJ2-1 - TRBV27 ASSSNPLGGVGEQF
TRBJ1-5 - TRBV7-8 ASSLANNQPQH
TRBJ2-2 few TRBV27 ASSFPTGTGGGTGELF
TRBJ2-1 - TRBV9 ASSVTGGAGNEQF
TRBJ2-6 - TRBV7-9 ASSTLTASSSGANVLT
TRBJ1-1 - TRBV10-3 AISQDASSEAF
TRBJ1-3 - TRBV28 ARDGGYTIY
TRBJ1-5 once TRBV6-1 ASSEREGWGSNQPQH